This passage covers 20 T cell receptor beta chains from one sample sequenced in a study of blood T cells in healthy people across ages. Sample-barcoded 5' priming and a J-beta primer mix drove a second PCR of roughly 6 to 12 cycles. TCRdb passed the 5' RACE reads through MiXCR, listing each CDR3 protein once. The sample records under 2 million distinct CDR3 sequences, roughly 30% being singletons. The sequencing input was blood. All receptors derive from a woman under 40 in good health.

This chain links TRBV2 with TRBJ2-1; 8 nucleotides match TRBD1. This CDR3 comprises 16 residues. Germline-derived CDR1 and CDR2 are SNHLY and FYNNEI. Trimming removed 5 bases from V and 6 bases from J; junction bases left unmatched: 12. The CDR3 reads CASSPRQGFVSNEQFF. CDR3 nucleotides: TGTGCCAGCAGTCCAAGACAGGGGTTCGTTTCCAATGAGCAGTTCTTC.

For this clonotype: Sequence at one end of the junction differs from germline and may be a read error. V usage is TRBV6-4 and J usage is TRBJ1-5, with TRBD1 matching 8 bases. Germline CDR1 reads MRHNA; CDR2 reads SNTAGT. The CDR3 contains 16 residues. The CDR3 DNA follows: TGTGCCGGCAGTGACACAGACAGGGGTAGCAATCAGCCCCAGCATTTT. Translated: CAGSDTDRGSNQPQHF.

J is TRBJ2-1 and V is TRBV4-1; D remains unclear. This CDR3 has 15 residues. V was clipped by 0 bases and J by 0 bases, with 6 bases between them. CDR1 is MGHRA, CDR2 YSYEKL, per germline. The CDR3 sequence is CASSQEQLSYNEQFF. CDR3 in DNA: TGCGCCAGCAGCCAAGAACAGCTCTCCTACAATGAGCAGTTCTTC.

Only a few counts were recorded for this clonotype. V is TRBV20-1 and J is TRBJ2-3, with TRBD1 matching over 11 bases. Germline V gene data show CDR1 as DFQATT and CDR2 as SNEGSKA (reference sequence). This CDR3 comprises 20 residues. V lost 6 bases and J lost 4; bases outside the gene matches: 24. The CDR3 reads CSAGVGLRTGGAAEADTQYF. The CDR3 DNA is TGCAGTGCAGGGGTGGGTTTGCGGACAGGGGGCGCAGCCGAAGCAGATACGCAGTATTTT.

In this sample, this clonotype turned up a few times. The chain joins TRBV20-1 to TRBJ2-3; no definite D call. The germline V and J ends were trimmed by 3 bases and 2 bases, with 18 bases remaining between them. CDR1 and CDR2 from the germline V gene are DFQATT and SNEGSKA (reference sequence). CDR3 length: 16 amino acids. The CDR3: CSASRIRTVDTDTQYF. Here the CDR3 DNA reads TGCAGTGCTAGTCGTATCCGGACGGTAGACACAGATACGCAGTATTTT.

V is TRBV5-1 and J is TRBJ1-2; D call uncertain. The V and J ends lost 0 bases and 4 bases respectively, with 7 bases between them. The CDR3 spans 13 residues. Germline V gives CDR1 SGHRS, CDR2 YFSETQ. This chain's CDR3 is CASSLDLAYGYTF. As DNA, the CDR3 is TGCGCCAGCAGCTTGGATTTGGCCTATGGCTACACCTTC.

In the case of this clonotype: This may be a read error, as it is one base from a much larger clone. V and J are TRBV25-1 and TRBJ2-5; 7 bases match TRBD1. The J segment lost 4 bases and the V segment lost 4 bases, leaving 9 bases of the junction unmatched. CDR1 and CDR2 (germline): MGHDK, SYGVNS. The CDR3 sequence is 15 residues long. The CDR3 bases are TGTGCCAGCAGTGCGGCAAGGGGGCGAAGAGAGACCCAGTACTTC. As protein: CASSAARGRRETQYF.

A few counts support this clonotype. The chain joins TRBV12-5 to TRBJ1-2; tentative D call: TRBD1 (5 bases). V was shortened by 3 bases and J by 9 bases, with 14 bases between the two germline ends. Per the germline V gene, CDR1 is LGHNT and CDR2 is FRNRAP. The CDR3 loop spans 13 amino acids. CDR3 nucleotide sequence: TGTGCTAGTGGTTTTGGGGACGGACCCAGCTACACCTTC. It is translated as CASGFGDGPSYTF.

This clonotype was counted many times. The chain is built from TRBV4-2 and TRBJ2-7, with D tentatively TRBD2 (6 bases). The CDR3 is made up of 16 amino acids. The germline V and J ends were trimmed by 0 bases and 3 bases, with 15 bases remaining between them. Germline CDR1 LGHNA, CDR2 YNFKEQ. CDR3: CASSQEGEVGNYEQYF. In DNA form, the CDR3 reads TGTGCCAGCAGCCAAGAGGGGGAGGTGGGTAACTACGAGCAGTACTTC.

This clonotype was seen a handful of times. The CDR3 coding sequence is TGCGCCAGCAGCCAAGTTGCAGACACCTCCTACGAGCAGTACTTC. This translates into CASSQVADTSYEQYF. This chain uses TRBV4-1 with TRBJ2-7; D ambiguous. This CDR3 region has 15 residues. Trimming removed 1 base at V and 0 bases at J, with 10 bases between. The germline V gene has CDR1 MGHRA and CDR2 YSYEKL.

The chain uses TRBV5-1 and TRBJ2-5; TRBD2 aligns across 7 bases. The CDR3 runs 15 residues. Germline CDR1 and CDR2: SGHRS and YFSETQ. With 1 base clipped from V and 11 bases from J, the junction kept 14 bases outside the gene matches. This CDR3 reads CASSLRGLADEEQYF. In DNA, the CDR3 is TGCGCCAGCAGCTTGCGTGGGCTAGCGGATGAGGAGCAGTACTTC.

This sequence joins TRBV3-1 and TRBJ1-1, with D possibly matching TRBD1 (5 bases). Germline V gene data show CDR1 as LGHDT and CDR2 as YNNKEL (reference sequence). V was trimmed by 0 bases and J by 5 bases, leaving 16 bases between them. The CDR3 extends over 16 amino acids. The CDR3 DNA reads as TGTGCCAGCAGCCAAGAGTCAGGGAGAGCGAGGACTGAAGCTTTCTTT. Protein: CASSQESGRARTEAFF.

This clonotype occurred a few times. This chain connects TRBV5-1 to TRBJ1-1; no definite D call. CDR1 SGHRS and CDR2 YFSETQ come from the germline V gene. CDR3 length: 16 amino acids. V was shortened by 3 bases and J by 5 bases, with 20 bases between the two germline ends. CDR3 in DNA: TGCGCCAGCAGCTCGGCTAGGGTTTTCGAACGGACTGAAGCTTTCTTT. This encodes CASSSARVFERTEAFF.

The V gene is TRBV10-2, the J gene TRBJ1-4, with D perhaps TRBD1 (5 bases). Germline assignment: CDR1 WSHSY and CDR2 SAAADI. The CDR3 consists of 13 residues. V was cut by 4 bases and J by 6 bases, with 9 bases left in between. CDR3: CASSGGLDEKLFF. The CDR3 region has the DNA TGCGCCAGCAGTGGGGGACTAGATGAAAAACTGTTTTTT.

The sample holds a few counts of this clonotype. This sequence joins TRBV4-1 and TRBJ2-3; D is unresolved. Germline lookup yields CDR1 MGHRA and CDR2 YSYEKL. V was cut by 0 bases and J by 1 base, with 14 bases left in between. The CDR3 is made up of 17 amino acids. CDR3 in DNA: TGCGCCAGCAGCCAAGATAAGGCCCACTCCCGCACAGATACGCAGTATTTT. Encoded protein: CASSQDKAHSRTDTQYF.

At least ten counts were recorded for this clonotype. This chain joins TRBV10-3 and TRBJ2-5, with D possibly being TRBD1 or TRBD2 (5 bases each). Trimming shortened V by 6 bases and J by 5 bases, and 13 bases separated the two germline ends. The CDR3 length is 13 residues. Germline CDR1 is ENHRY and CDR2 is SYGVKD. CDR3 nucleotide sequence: TGTGCCATCAGGCCGGGACGAGGGGAGACCCAGTACTTC. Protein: CAIRPGRGETQYF.

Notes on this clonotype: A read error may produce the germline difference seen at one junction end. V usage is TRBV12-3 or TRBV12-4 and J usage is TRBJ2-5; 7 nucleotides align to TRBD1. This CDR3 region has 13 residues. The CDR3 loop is CASSSGGQEAQYF. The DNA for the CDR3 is TGTGCCAGCAGTTCAGGGGGACAAGAGGCCCAGTACTTC.

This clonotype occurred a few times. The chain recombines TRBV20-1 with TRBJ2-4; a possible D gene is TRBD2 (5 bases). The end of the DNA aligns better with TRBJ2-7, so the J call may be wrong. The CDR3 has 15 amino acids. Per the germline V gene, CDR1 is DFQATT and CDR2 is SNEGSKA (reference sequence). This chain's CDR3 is CSARGMGVPPDEQYF. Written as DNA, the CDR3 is TGCAGTGCTAGGGGGATGGGAGTCCCCCCGGACGAGCAGTACTTC.

The DNA for the CDR3 is TGTGCCATCAGTGAGACCACCGGGGAGCTGTTTTTT. It encodes CAISETTGELFF. The chain is built from TRBV10-3 and TRBJ2-2; D gene uncertain. Germline lookup yields CDR1 ENHRY and CDR2 SYGVKD. The ends were cut back, 2 bases at V and 4 bases at J, with 2 bases in the middle. This CDR3 is 12 amino acids long.

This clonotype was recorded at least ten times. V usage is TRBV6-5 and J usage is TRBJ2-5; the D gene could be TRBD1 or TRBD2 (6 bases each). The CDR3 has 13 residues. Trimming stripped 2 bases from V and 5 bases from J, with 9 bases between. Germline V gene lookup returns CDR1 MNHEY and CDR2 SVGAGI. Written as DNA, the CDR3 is TGTGCCAGCAGTTACCGAGGGGGGGAGACCCAGTACTTC. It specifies CASSYRGGETQYF.